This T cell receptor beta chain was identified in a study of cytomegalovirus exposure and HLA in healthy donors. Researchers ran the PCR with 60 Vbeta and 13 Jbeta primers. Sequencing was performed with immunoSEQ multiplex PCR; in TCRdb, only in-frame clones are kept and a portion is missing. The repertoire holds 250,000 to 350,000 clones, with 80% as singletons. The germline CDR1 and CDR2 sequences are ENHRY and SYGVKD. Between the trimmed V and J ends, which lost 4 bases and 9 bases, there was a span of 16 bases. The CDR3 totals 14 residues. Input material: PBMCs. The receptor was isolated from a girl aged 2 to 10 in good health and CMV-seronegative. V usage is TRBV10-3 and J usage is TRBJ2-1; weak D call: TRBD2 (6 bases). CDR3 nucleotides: TGTGCCATCAGTGCCCGGGAGTCCTCCGGTGAGCAGTTCTTC. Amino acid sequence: CAISARESSGEQFF.